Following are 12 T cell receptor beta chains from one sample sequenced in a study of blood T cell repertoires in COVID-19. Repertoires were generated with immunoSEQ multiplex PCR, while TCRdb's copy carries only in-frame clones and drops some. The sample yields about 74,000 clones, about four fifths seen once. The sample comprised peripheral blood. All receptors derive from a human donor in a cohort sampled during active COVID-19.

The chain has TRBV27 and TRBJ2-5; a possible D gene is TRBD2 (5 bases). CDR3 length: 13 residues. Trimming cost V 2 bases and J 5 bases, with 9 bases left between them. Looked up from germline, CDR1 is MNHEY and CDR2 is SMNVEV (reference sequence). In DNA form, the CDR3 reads TGTGCCAGCAGTTTAGAGGGCCGGGAGACCCAGTACTTC. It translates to CASSLEGRETQYF.

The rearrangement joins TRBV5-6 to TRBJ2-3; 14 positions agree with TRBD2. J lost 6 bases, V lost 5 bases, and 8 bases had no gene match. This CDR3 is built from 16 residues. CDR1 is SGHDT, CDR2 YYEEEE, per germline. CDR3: CASSSPGLAGADTQYF. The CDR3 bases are TGTGCCAGCAGTTCTCCGGGACTAGCGGGAGCTGATACGCAGTATTTT.

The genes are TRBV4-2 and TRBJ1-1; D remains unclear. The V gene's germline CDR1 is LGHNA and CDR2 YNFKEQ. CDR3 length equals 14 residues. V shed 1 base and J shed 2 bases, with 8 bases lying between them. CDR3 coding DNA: TGTGCCAGCAGCCAAGGTTCCTCTAACACTGAAGCTTTCTTT. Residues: CASSQGSSNTEAFF.

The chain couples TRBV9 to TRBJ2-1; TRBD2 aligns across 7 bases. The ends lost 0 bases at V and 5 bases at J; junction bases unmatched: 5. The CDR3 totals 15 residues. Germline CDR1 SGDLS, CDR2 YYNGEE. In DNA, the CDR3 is TGTGCCAGCAGCGTAGGCGGGACTAAAGACAATGAGCAGTTCTTC. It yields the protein CASSVGGTKDNEQFF.

The CDR3 sequence is CASSYETGRTEAFF. The CDR3 DNA sequence: TGTGCCAGCAGTTATGAGACAGGGAGGACTGAAGCTTTCTTT. The chain links TRBV6-5 to TRBJ1-1, with 7 bases identical to TRBD1. This CDR3 is 14 amino acids long. V dropped 3 bases and J dropped 5; count of bases not matched to a gene: 6. Germline CDR1 reads MNHEY; CDR2 reads SVGAGI.

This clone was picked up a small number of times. The CDR3 region has the DNA TGTGCCAGTTCCTCGGACAGGTATTCCTACGAGCAGTACTTC. It encodes CASSSDRYSYEQYF. The gene calls are TRBV19 and TRBJ2-7; TRBD1 matches at 7 bases. The trim removed 8 bases at V and 1 base at J, leaving 8 bases unmatched. The CDR3 totals 14 residues. Germline CDR1 and CDR2: LNHDA and SQIVND (reference sequence).

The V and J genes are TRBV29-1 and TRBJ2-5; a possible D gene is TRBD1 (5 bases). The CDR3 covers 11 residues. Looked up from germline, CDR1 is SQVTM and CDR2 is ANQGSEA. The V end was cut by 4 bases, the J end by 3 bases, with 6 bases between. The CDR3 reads CSVGQKETQYF. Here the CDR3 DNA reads TGCAGCGTTGGACAGAAAGAGACCCAGTACTTC.

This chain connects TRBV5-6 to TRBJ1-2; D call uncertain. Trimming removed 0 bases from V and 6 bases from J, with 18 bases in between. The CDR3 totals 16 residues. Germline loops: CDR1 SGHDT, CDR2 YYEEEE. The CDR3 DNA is TGTGCCAGCAGCTTGGTCCCGACACTAGAGGGTCATGGCTACACCTTC. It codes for CASSLVPTLEGHGYTF.

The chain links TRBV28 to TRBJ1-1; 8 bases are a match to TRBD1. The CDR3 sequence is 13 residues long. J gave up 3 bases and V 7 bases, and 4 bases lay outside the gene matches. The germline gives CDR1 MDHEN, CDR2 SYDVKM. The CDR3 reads CASITGGYTEAFF. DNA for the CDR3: TGTGCCAGCATCACAGGGGGGTACACTGAAGCTTTCTTT.

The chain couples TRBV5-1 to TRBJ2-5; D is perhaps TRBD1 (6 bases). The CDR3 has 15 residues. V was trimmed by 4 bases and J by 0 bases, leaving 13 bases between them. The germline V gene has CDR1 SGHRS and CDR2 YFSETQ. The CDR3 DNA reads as TGCGCCAGCAGCATCCCTGACAGGTACCAAGAGACCCAGTACTTC. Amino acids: CASSIPDRYQETQYF. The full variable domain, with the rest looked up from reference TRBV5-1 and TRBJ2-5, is KAGVTQTPRYLIKTRGQQVTLSCSPISGHRSVSWYQQTPGQGLQFLFEYFSETQRNKGNFPGRFSGRQFSNSRSEMNVSTLELGDSALYLCASSIPDRYQETQYFGPGTRLLVL.

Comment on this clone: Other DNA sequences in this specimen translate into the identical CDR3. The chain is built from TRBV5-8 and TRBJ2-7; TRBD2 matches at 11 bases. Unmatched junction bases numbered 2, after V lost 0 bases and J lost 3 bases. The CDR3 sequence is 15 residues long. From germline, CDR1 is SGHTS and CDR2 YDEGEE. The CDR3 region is CASSLGLAGSYEQYF. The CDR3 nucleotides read TGTGCCAGCAGCTTGGGACTAGCGGGAAGCTACGAGCAGTACTTC.

The CDR3 DNA sequence: TGTGCCAGCAGGCCTACAGGGATTAGCACAGATACGCAGTATTTT. Residues: CASRPTGISTDTQYF. This chain joins TRBV2 and TRBJ2-3; D perhaps matches TRBD1 (6 bases). The CDR3 is 15 amino acids. In germline, CDR1 is SNHLY, CDR2 FYNNEI. V shed 6 bases and J shed 0 bases, with 13 bases lying between them.